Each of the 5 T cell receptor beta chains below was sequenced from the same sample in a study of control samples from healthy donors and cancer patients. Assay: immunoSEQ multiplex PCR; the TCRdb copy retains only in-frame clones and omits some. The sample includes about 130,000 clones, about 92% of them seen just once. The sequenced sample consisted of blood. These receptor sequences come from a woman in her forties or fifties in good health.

This chain's CDR3 is CASSYPSGGQYNEQFF. The CDR3 DNA is TGTGCCAGCAGCTACCCGTCCGGTGGTCAATACAATGAGCAGTTCTTC. The chain uses TRBV13 and TRBJ2-1; D not certain. This CDR3 is built from 16 residues. Germline values: CDR1 PRHDT, CDR2 FYEKMQ (reference sequence). Trimming left V 4 bases short and J 4 bases short, with 17 bases between.

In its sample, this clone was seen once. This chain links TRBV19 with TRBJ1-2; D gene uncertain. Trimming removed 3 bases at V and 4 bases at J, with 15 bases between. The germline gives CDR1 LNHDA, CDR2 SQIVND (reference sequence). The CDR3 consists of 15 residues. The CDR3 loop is CASSILGRPIYGYTF. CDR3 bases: TGTGCCAGTAGTATTCTAGGACGTCCCATCTATGGCTACACCTTC.

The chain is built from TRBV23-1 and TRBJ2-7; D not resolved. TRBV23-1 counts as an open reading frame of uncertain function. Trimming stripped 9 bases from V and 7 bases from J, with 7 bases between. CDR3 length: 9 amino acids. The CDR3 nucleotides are TGCGCCAGAGTAAGAGAGCAGTACTTC. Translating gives CARVREQYF.

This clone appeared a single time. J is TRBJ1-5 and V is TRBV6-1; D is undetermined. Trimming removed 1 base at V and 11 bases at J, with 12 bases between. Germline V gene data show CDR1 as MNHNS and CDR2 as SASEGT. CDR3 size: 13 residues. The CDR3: CASSEDPNGAQHF. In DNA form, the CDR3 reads TGTGCCAGCAGTGAAGACCCCAACGGTGCCCAGCATTTT.

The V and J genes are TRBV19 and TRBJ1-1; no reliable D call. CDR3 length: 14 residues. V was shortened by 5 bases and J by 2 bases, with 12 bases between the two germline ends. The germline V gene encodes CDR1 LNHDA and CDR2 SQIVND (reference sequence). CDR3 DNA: TGTGCCAGTAGTCTAGGGATTAAAAACACTGAAGCTTTCTTT. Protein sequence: CASSLGIKNTEAFF. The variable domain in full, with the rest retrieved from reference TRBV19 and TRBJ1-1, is DGGITQSPKYLFRKEGQNVTLSCEQNLNHDAMYWYRQDPGQGLRLIYYSQIVNDFQKGDIAEGYSVSREKKESFPLTVTSAQKNPTAFYLCASSLGIKNTEAFFGQGTRLTVV.